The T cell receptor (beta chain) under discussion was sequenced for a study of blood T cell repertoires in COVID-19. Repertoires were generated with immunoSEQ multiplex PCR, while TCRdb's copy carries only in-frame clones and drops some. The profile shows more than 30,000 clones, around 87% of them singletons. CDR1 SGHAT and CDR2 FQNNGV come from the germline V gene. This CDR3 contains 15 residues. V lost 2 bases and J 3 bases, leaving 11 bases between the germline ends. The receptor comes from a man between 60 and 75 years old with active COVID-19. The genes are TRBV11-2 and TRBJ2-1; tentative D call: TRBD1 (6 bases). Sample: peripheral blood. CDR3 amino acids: CASSLTGTNYNEQFF. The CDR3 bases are TGTGCCAGCAGCTTAACCGGGACAAACTACAATGAGCAGTTCTTC.